This T cell receptor beta chain was identified during a study of blood T cell repertoires in COVID-19 (dated by TCRdb to about 2020). Study-level background: Collaborator samples came from the United States, Italy and Spain and covered acute and convalescent phases of COVID-19. The samples were drawn from the first 160 participants of the ongoing ImmuneRACE study and from 950 to 1,500 subjects provided by 6 global collaborators. Deeply sampled blood TCRbeta repertoires from subjects exposed to, actively infected with, or recovered from COVID-19 were included in the dataset. Where available, HLA class I and class II types were obtained from metadata supplied by the sample provider rather than from assay-based typing. The repertoires were released in a freely available public database intended as a resource for research on the immune response to SARS-CoV-2. Nearly every sample came with metadata listing a de-identified subject ID, COVID-19 status, age in years and sex. The material from the prospective study consisted of cDNA or gDNA derived from T cells, B-cell-depleted T cells, or PBMCs. The research as a whole found: The amount of clinical and demographic metadata varied by source and participant and was provided uncurated.

Collaborating institutions collected whole blood in K2EDTA tubes following their own protocols. For TCRbeta analysis, collaborators shipped samples as frozen whole blood, isolated PBMCs, or DNA extracted from either of those sample types. About this clone itself: Its antigen remains undetermined. The record has no base qualities; no much larger clone is one base away.

TCRbeta CDR3 regions were amplified from genomic DNA using the immunoSEQ Assay, a bias-controlled multiplex PCR. In the original analysis: The number of nucleated cells in each sample was estimated by amplification of reference gene primers within the assay. To quantify the absolute abundance of each unique TCRbeta CDR3 rearrangement, sequence reads were collapsed and filtered. Productive Simpson clonality was computed per sample as the square root of Simpson's diversity index over productive rearrangements. TCRdb provides this immuneACCESS table in a form limited to in-frame rearrangements. Some clones are lacking; in checked studies, under half of them reflect an unresolved V gene, and why the rest are absent is not known. V, J and clone size were drawn from that table, and D and trimming were deduced from the DNA. The sample table shows around 100,000 clones, and approximately 93% are seen once. About 2.2% of the sample belongs to the ten largest clones.

The junction shows trimming of 5 bases on V and 5 bases on J, plus 18 bases between the germline ends. From its cysteine to its phenylalanine, the CDR3 spans 15 amino acids. Of the read, only the CDR3 DNA is kept; its 45 bases are in frame from base 1. The germline V gene (reference sequence) provides CDR1 LNHDA and CDR2 SQIVND. This sequence originates from a man aged 45-65 years with active COVID-19. The chain is made from TRBV19 and TRBJ1-1, and TRBD1 may be the D gene, going by 6 matching bases. Specimen: peripheral blood. The CDR3 amino acid sequence is: CASSSPGAKNTEAFF. The sequence in DNA is TGTGCCAGTAGTTCGCCAGGGGCAAAAAATACTGAAGCTTTCTTT.